These 10 T cell receptor beta chains were sequenced from one sample in a study of lymphopenia after photon versus proton radiotherapy. Sequencing used immunoSEQ multiplex PCR; TCRdb keeps in-frame clones, though not all of them. The table has 150,000 to 200,000 clones, approximately 90% seen once; the top ten hold 4% to 5%. The sequencing used peripheral blood, collected from a patient treated with photon-based radiotherapy. These receptors were taken from a man over 45 with gastric cancer.

The chain employs TRBV5-4 and TRBJ1-3, with TRBD1 as a possible D gene (5 bases). CDR3 length: 11 residues. The V gene's germline CDR1 is SGHNT and CDR2 YYREEE (reference sequence). V gave up 7 bases and J gave up 4 bases, with 6 bases separating them. The CDR3 here is CASHRGNTIYF. CDR3 in DNA: TGTGCCAGCCACAGGGGAAACACCATATATTTT. Using reference TRBV5-4 and TRBJ1-3 for the parts outside the CDR3, the full variable domain is ETGVTQSPTHLIKTRGQQVTLRCSSQSGHNTVSWYQQALGQGPQFIFQYYREEENGRGNFPPRFSGLQFPNYSSELNVNALELDDSALYLCASHRGNTIYFGEGSWLTVV.

This clone has a single count. The chain joins TRBV15 to TRBJ2-7; D assignment may be TRBD1 or TRBD2 (5 bases each). V dropped 4 bases and J dropped 2 bases, with 12 bases sitting between them. Germline CDR1 reads LNHNV; CDR2 reads YYDKDF (reference sequence). This CDR3 is built from 14 residues. CDR3 DNA sequence: TGTGCCACCAGCACCCTAGGGACCCCCTACGAGCAGTACTTC. This encodes CATSTLGTPYEQYF.

The chain combines TRBV11-2 with TRBJ1-5; D may be TRBD1 (6 bases). Germline lookup yields CDR1 SGHAT and CDR2 FQNNGV. Trimming pared 6 bases from V and 4 bases from J, leaving 16 bases between. The CDR3 sequence is 15 residues long. CDR3 loop: CASSPTGGLNQPQHF. The CDR3 DNA is TGTGCCAGCAGTCCGACAGGCGGATTGAATCAGCCCCAGCATTTT.

The chain's CDR3 is CAISQTGDHQETQYF. Written as DNA, the CDR3 is TGTGCCATCAGCCAGACAGGGGACCATCAAGAGACCCAGTACTTC. The rearrangement uses TRBV10-3 and TRBJ2-5; 8 nucleotides agree with TRBD1. The trim removed 6 bases at V and 2 bases at J, leaving 8 bases unmatched. The CDR3 covers 15 residues. From germline, CDR1 is ENHRY and CDR2 SYGVKD.

The CDR3 spells CASSLRVLGTEAFF. CDR3 in DNA: TGCGCCAGCAGCTTGCGGGTTTTAGGCACTGAAGCTTTCTTT. The rearrangement links TRBV5-1 to TRBJ1-1; the D is unclear. This CDR3 region has 14 residues. Looked up from germline, CDR1 is SGHRS and CDR2 is YFSETQ. V was pared by 1 base and J by 4 bases, with 11 bases between.

The chain links TRBV12-5 to TRBJ2-7; the D is unclear. The CDR3 is 17 residues long. Trimming removed 0 bases at V and 3 bases at J, with 18 bases between. Germline V gene data show CDR1 as LGHNT and CDR2 as FRNRAP. For the CDR3, the DNA is TGTGCTAGTGGTTTGGTACGATTCTCCGGGTACCACTACGAGCAGTACTTC. Translating gives CASGLVRFSGYHYEQYF. Variable domain in full (rest from reference TRBV12-5 and TRBJ2-7): DARVTQTPRHKVTEMGQEVTMRCQPILGHNTVFWYRQTMMQGLELLAYFRNRAPLDDSGMPKDRFSAEMPDATLATLKIQPSEPRDSAVYFCASGLVRFSGYHYEQYFGPGTRLTVT.

This sequence joins TRBV7-2 and TRBJ1-3; tentative D call: TRBD1 (6 bases). The V gene lost 5 bases and the J gene lost 3 bases, with 20 bases spanning the gap. CDR3 length equals 17 residues. Germline CDR1 and CDR2: SGHTA and FQGNSA. The CDR3 here is CASSPPRSGGIGNTIYF. As DNA, the CDR3 is TGTGCCAGCAGCCCACCCCGCTCGGGGGGCATTGGAAACACCATATATTTT. The variable domain in full, completed from reference TRBV7-2 and TRBJ1-3, reads GAGVSQSPSNKVTEKGKDVELRCDPISGHTALYWYRQSLGQGLEFLIYFQGNSAPDKSGLPSDRFSAERTGGSVSTLTIQRTQQEDSAVYLCASSPPRSGGIGNTIYFGEGSWLTVV.

The chain carries TRBV29-1 and TRBJ2-7; either TRBD1 or TRBD2 may supply D (5 bases each). With 6 bases removed from V and 4 bases from J, the gap between germline ends came to 16 bases. This CDR3 is 13 amino acids long. The germline V gene encodes CDR1 SQVTM and CDR2 ANQGSEA. The DNA of the CDR3 is TGCAGCGTACCGGGACGTCTGAAGTACGAGCAGTACTTC. Translated: CSVPGRLKYEQYF.

V gene TRBV30 combines with J gene TRBJ2-1, with 12 positions matching TRBD2. The CDR3 extends over 14 amino acids. Germline loops: CDR1 GTSNPN, CDR2 SVGIG (reference sequence). Trimming took 1 base from V and 12 from J; bases not matched to a gene: 7. The DNA of the CDR3 is TGTGCCTGGAGTGGACTAGCGGGAGAGGGTGGGCAGTTCTTC. Translated, it gives CAWSGLAGEGGQFF.

The CDR3 protein is CATRQGRETQYF. The CDR3 nucleotides read TGTGCCACCCGACAGGGGCGAGAGACCCAGTACTTC. V usage is TRBV6-5 and J usage is TRBJ2-5; 8 nucleotides line up with TRBD1. The CDR3 spans 12 residues. Trimming took 10 bases from V and 4 from J; bases not matched to a gene: 5. Per germline, CDR1 MNHEY and CDR2 SVGAGI.